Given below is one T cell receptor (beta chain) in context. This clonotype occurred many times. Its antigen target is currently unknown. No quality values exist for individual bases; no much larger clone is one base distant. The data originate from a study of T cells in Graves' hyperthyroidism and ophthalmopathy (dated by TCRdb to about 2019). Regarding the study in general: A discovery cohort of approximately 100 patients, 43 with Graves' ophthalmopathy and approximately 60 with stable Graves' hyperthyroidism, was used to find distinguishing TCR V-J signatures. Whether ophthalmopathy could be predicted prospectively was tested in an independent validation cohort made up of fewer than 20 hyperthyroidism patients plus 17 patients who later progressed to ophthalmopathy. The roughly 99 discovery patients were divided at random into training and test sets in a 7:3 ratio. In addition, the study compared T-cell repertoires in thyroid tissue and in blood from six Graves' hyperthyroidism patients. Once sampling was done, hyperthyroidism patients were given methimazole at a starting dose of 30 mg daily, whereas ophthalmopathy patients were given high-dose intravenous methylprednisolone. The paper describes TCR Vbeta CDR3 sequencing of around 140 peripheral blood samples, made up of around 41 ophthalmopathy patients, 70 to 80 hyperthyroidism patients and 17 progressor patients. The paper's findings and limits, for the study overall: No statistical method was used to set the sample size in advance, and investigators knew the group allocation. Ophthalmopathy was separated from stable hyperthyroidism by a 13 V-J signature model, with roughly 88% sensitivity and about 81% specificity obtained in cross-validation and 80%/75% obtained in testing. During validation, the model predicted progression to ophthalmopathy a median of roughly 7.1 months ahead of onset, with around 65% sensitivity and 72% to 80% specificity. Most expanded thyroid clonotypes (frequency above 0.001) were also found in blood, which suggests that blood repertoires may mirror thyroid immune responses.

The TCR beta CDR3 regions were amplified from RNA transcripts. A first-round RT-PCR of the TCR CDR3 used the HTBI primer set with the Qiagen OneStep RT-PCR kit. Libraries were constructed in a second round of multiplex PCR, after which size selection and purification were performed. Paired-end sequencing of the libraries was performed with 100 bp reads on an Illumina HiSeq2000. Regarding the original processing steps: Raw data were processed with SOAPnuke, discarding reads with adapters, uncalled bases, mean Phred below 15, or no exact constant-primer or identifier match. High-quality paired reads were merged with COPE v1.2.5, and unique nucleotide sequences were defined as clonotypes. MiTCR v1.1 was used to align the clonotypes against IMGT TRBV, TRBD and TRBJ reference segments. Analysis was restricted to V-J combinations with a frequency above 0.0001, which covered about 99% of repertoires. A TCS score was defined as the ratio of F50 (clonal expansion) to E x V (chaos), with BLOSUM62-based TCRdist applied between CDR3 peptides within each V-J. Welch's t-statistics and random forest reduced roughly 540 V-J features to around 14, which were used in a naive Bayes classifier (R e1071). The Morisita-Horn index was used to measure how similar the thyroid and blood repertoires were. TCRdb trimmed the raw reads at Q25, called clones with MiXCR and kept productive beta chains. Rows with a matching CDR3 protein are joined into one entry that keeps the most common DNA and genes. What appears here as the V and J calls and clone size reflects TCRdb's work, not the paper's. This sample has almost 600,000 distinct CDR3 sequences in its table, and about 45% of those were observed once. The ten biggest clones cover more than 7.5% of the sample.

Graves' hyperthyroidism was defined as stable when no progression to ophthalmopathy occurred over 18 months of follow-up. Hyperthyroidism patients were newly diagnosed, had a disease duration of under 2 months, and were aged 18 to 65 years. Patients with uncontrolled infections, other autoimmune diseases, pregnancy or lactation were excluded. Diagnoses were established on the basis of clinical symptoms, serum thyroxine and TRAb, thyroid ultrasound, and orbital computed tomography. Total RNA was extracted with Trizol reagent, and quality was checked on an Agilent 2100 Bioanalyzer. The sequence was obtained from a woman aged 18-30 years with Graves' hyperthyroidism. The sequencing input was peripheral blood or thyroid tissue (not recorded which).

The CDR3 protein sequence reads: CSARERTGNQPQHF. The DNA sequence is given as TGCAGTGCTAGAGAAAGGACAGGTAATCAGCCCCAGCATTTT. Recombination linked TRBV20-1 to TRBJ1-5, with 7 bases in between that match TRBD1. The germline V gene (reference sequence) yields DFQATT for CDR1 and SNEGSKA for CDR2. The CDR3 covers 14 residues, taking in both the cysteine and the phenylalanine. The kept DNA is CDR3 alone, 42 bases in frame from the first base. Relative to germline, V is missing 0 bases and J is missing 4 bases, with 3 bases of the junction outside any gene match.